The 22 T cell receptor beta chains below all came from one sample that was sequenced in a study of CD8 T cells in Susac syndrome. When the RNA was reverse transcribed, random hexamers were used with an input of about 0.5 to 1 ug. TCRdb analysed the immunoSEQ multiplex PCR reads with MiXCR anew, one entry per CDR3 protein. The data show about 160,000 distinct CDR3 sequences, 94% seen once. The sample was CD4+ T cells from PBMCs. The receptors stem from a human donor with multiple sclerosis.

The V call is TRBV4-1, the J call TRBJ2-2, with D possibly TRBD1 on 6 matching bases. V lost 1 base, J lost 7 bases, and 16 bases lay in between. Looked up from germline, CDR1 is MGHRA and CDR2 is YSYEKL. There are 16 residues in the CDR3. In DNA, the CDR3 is TGCGCCAGCAGCCAAGGAGGCAGGGGCGCTTTCGGGGAGCTGTTTTTT. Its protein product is CASSQGGRGAFGELFF.

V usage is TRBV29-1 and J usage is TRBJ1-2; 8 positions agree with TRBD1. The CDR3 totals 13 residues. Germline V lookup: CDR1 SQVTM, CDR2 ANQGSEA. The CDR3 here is CSSFGTGTYGYTF. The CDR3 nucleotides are TGCAGTTCGTTCGGGACAGGAACCTATGGCTACACCTTC.

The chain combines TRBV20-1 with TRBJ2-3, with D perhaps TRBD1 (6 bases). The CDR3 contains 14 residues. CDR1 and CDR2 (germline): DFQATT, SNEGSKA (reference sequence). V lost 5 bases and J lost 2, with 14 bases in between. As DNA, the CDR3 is TGCAGTGCTTCAGGGGTGGGGGCCACAGATACGCAGTATTTT. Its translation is CSASGVGATDTQYF.

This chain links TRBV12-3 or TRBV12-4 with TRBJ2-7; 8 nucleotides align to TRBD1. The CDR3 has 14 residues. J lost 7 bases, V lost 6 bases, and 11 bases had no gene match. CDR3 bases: TGTGCCAGCAGGCCGGGCCAGGGGGCGCGAGAGCAGTACTTC. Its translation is CASRPGQGAREQYF.

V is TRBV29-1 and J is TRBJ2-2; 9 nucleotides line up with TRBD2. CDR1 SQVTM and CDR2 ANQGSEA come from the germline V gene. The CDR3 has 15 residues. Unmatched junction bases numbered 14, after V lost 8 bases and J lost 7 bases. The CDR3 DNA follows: TGCAGCTATAAAGTACTAGCGGGTATGGGCGGGGAGCTGTTTTTT. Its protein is CSYKVLAGMGGELFF.

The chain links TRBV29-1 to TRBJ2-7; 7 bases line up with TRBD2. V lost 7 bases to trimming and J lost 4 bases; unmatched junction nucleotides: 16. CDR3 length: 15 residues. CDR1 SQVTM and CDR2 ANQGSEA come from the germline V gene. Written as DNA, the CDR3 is TGCAGCGGAGCAAACCTCCGCGGGGGACGATACGAGCAGTACTTC. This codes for CSGANLRGGRYEQYF.

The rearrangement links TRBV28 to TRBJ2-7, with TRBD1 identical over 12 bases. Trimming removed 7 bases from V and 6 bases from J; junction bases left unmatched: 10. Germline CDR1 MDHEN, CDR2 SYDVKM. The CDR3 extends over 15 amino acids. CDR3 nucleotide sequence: TGTGCCAGCAAAATCTCCGGGACAGGGGGCTTCGAGCAGTACTTC. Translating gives CASKISGTGGFEQYF.

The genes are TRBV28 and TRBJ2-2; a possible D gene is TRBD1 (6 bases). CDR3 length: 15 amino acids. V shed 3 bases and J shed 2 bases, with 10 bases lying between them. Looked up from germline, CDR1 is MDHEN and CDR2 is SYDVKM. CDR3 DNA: TGTGCCAGCAGTTTGGGGACAATCAACACCGGGGAGCTGTTTTTT. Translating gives CASSLGTINTGELFF.

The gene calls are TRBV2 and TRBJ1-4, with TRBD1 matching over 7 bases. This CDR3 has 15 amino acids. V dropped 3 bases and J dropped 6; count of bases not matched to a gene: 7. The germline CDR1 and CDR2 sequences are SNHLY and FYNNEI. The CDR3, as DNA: TGTGCCAGCAGTGATGAGGGGGCGCAGTATGAAAAACTGTTTTTT. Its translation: CASSDEGAQYEKLFF.

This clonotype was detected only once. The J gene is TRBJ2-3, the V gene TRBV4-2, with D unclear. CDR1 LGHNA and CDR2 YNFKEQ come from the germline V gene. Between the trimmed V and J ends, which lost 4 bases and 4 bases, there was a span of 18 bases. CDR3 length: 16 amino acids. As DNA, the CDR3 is TGTGCCAGCAGCCCCGGCGGAGCCGACATTCCAGATACGCAGTATTTT. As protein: CASSPGGADIPDTQYF.

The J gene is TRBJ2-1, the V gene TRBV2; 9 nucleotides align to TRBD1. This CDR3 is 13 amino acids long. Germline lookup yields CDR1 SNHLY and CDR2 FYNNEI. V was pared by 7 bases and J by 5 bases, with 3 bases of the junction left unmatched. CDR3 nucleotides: TGTGCCAGCATCGGACAGGGGAACAATGAGCAGTTCTTC. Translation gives CASIGQGNNEQFF.

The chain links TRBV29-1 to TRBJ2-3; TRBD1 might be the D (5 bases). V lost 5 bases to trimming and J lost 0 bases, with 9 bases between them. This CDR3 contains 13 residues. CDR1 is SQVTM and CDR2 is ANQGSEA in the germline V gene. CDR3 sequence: CSVLAGSTDTQYF. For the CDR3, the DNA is TGCAGCGTTTTGGCAGGGAGCACAGATACGCAGTATTTT.

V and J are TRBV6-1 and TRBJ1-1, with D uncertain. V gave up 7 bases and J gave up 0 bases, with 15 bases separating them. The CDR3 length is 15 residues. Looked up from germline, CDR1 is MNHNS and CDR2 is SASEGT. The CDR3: CASTSGSGLNTEAFF. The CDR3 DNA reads TGTGCCAGCACGTCAGGCTCTGGGCTGAACACTGAAGCTTTCTTT.

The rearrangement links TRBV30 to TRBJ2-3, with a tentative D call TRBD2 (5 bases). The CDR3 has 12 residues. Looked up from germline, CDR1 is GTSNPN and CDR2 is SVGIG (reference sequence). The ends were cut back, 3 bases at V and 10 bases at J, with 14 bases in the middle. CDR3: CAWRGETKAQYF. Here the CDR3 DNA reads TGTGCCTGGAGGGGAGAAACTAAGGCGCAGTATTTT.

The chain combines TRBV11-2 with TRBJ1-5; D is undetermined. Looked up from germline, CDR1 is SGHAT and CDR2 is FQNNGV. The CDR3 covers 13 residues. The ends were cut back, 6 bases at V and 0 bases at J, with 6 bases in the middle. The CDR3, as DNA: TGTGCCAGCAGTTTGTATAGCAATCAGCCCCAGCATTTT. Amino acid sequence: CASSLYSNQPQHF.

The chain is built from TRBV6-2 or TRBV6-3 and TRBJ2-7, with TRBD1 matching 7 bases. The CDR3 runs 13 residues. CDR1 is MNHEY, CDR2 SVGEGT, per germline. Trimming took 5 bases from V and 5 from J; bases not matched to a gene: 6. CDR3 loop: CASSPQGSHEQYF. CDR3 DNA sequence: TGTGCCAGCAGTCCACAGGGGTCGCACGAGCAGTACTTC.

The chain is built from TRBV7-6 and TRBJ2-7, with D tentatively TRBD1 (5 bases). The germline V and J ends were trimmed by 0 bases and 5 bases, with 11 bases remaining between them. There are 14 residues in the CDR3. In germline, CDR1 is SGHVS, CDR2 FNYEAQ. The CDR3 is CASSLAPSGNEQYF. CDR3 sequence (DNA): TGTGCCAGCAGCTTAGCGCCGTCAGGGAACGAGCAGTACTTC.

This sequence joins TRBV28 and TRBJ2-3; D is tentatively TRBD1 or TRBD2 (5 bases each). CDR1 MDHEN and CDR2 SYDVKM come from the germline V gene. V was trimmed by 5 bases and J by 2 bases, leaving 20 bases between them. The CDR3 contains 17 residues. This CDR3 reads CASSATVVGVHTDTQYF. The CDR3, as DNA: TGTGCCAGCAGTGCCACGGTGGTGGGGGTCCACACAGATACGCAGTATTTT.

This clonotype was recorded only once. CDR3: CSVSYGVSETQYF. The CDR3 DNA follows: TGCAGCGTGTCTTATGGGGTTTCGGAGACCCAGTACTTC. The chain has TRBV29-1 and TRBJ2-5; D is unclear. CDR1 and CDR2 (germline): SQVTM, ANQGSEA. This CDR3 region has 13 residues. The V gene lost 6 bases and the J gene lost 5 bases, with 16 bases spanning the gap.

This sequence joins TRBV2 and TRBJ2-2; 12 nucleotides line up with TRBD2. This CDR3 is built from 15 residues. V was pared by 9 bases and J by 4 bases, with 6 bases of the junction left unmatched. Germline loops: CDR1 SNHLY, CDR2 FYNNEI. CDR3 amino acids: CASLAGGFTTGELFF. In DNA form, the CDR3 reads TGTGCCAGTCTAGCGGGAGGGTTTACCACCGGGGAGCTGTTTTTT.

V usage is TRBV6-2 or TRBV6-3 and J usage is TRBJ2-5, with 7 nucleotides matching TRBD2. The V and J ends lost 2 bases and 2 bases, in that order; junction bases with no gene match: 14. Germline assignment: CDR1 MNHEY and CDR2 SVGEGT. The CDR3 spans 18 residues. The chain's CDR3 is CASSYSSRAGIKQETQYF. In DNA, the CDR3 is TGTGCCAGCAGTTACAGTAGTCGAGCGGGGATTAAACAAGAGACCCAGTACTTC.

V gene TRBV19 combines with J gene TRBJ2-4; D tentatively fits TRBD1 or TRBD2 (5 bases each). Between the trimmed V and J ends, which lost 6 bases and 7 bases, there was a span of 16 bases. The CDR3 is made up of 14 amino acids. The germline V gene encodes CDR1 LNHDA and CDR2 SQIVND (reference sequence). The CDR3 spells CASRNSRGRNIQYF. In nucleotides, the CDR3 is TGTGCCAGTAGAAATTCTCGGGGACGGAACATTCAGTACTTC. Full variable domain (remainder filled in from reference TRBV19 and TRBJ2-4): DGGITQSPKYLFRKEGQNVTLSCEQNLNHDAMYWYRQDPGQGLRLIYYSQIVNDFQKGDIAEGYSVSREKKESFPLTVTSAQKNPTAFYLCASRNSRGRNIQYFGAGTRLSVL.